Below are 19 T cell receptor beta chains sequenced from a single sample in a study of control samples from healthy donors and cancer patients. TCRdb's copy holds only in-frame clones and misses some; the assay was immunoSEQ multiplex PCR. Of 100,000 to 150,000 clones detected, around 92% appear once; the ten largest clones hold roughly 0.54%. The sequencing sample was made of PBMCs. Receptor source: a man aged 80 or over with head and neck cancer.

J is TRBJ2-5 and V is TRBV12-1; TRBD2, the table's D call, lacks a check against the DNA. TRBV12-1 is reported as a pseudogene. CDR3 length: 18 residues. DNA of the CDR3: TGTGCCAGCAGCTTTGAAGAGGCGCCCGCGGGGACTAAAGAGACCCAGTACTTC. It specifies CASSFEEAPAGTKETQYF.

The rearrangement joins TRBV29-1 to TRBJ2-1; 7 bases are shared with TRBD2. V dropped 5 bases and J dropped 0; count of bases not matched to a gene: 4. The CDR3 extends over 14 amino acids. Per the germline V gene, CDR1 is SQVTM and CDR2 is ANQGSEA. The CDR3: CSVPSGSSYNEQFF. The DNA of the CDR3 is TGCAGCGTTCCTAGCGGAAGCTCCTACAATGAGCAGTTCTTC.

The chain recombines TRBV7-2 with TRBJ2-3, with a possible D match to TRBD2 (6 bases). CDR3 length: 14 amino acids. Germline V gene sequence: CDR1 SGHTA, CDR2 FQGNSA. The V end lost 7 bases, the J end lost 2 bases, and 13 bases lay between the germline ends. The DNA of the CDR3 is TGTGCCAGCACCCTCGGGAGATCCACAGATACGCAGTATTTT. It is translated as CASTLGRSTDTQYF. Full variable domain (missing parts from reference TRBV7-2 and TRBJ2-3): GAGVSQSPSNKVTEKGKDVELRCDPISGHTALYWYRQSLGQGLEFLIYFQGNSAPDKSGLPSDRFSAERTGGSVSTLTIQRTQQEDSAVYLCASTLGRSTDTQYFGPGTRLTVL.

The chain has TRBV7-9 and TRBJ1-2; D is uncertain. The CDR3 has 14 amino acids. CDR1 and CDR2 from the germline V gene are SEHNR and FQNEAQ (reference sequence). Trimming left V 0 bases short and J 3 bases short, with 8 bases between. The chain's CDR3 is CASSLAPGHYGYTF. CDR3 sequence (DNA): TGTGCCAGCAGCTTAGCCCCGGGCCACTATGGCTACACCTTC.

This rearrangement joins TRBV2 to TRBJ1-2, with 8 bases lining up with TRBD1. The germline V gene has CDR1 SNHLY and CDR2 FYNNEI. V trimming: 3 bases; J trimming: 3 bases; junction bases outside the gene matches: 0. There are 13 residues in the CDR3. The CDR3 DNA reads as TGTGCCAGCAGTGAGGGACAGGACTATGGCTACACCTTC. It specifies CASSEGQDYGYTF.

The chain joins TRBV7-2 to TRBJ2-1; TRBD1 agrees at 11 bases. The CDR3 totals 16 residues. Germline loops: CDR1 SGHTA, CDR2 FQGNSA. J gave up 0 bases and V 6 bases, and 4 bases lay outside the gene matches. CDR3 sequence (DNA): TGTGCCAGCAGAGGACAGGGGGCGATCTCCTACAATGAGCAGTTCTTC. Protein sequence: CASRGQGAISYNEQFF.

In its sample, this clone was seen once. This chain links TRBV5-4 with TRBJ2-5, with D tentatively TRBD1 (5 bases). CDR1 is SGHNT and CDR2 is YYREEE in the germline V gene (reference sequence). The CDR3 is 16 amino acids. V was trimmed by 0 bases and J by 0 bases, leaving 12 bases between them. The CDR3, as DNA: TGTGCCAGCAGCTTGGCCTTAAGACAGAACCAAGAGACCCAGTACTTC. Its translation is CASSLALRQNQETQYF.

V gene TRBV19 combines with J gene TRBJ2-1; a possible D gene is TRBD2 (5 bases). This CDR3 contains 15 residues. Trimming removed 4 bases from V and 0 bases from J, with 10 bases in between. CDR1 is LNHDA and CDR2 is SQIVND in the germline V gene (reference sequence). The CDR3, as DNA: TGTGCCAGTAGTAGGGATGGGAGCTCCTACAATGAGCAGTTCTTC. Translation: CASSRDGSSYNEQFF.

The rearrangement links TRBV7-7 to TRBJ2-1; 7 bases match TRBD2. This CDR3 spans 15 amino acids. After removal of 1 base from V and 4 bases from J, the junction contained 4 bases not matched to a gene. The germline CDR1 and CDR2 sequences are SSHAT and FNYEAQ (reference sequence). The CDR3 here is CASSLEASGYNEQFF. DNA for the CDR3: TGTGCCAGCAGCTTAGAAGCTAGCGGATACAATGAGCAGTTCTTC.

This rearrangement joins TRBV9 to TRBJ1-4, with D possibly being TRBD1 (5 bases). V was pared by 4 bases and J by 8 bases, with 12 bases between. The germline CDR1 and CDR2 sequences are SGDLS and YYNGEE. The CDR3 consists of 13 residues. Here the CDR3 DNA reads TGTGCCAGCAGCTCTGGGGCCACGGAAAAACTGTTTTTT. It codes for CASSSGATEKLFF.

The rearrangement links TRBV7-9 to TRBJ1-1; D is ambiguous. The CDR3 runs 13 residues. In germline, CDR1 is SEHNR, CDR2 FQNEAQ (reference sequence). The germline V and J ends were trimmed by 4 bases and 0 bases, with 6 bases remaining between them. The CDR3 DNA is TGTGCCAGCAGCTCCGAAATGAACACTGAAGCTTTCTTT. This codes for CASSSEMNTEAFF.

This clone was seen a single time. The chain carries TRBV2 and TRBJ2-5, with 7 bases matching TRBD2. CDR1 and CDR2 from the germline V gene are SNHLY and FYNNEI. The V segment lost 5 bases and the J segment 5 bases; nucleotides outside the gene matches: 11. The CDR3 is 15 residues long. DNA of the CDR3: TGTGCCAGCAGTCGGGGACTACCGTCAGAGGAGACCCAGTACTTC. It specifies CASSRGLPSEETQYF.

The chain uses TRBV3-1 (or the pseudogene TRBV3-2) and TRBJ1-4; TRBD1 might be the D (6 bases). The germline CDR1 and CDR2 sequences are LGHDT and YNNKEL (reference sequence). The CDR3 spans 14 residues. V lost 0 bases to trimming and J lost 7 bases, with 9 bases between them. The CDR3 bases are TGTGCCAGCAGCCAAGACAGGGGTAGTGAAAAACTGTTTTTT. Residues: CASSQDRGSEKLFF.

The rearrangement links TRBV7-4 to TRBJ2-1; D may match TRBD1 or TRBD2 (6 bases each). There are 16 residues in the CDR3. V was pared by 5 bases and J by 0 bases, with 14 bases between. In germline, CDR1 is SGHVT, CDR2 SQSDAQ. The CDR3 sequence: CASSLRGGDSYNEQFF. Here the CDR3 DNA reads TGTGCCAGCAGCCTCAGGGGCGGGGACTCCTACAATGAGCAGTTCTTC.

This chain joins TRBV5-4 and TRBJ1-1; D may be TRBD1 (6 bases). The CDR3 extends over 15 amino acids. Looked up from germline, CDR1 is SGHNT and CDR2 is YYREEE (reference sequence). V lost 5 bases, J lost 0 bases, and 14 bases lay in between. The CDR3 region has the DNA TGTGCCAGCAGTCTCCCAGGACAGATGAACACTGAAGCTTTCTTT. The encoded protein is CASSLPGQMNTEAFF.

The chain joins TRBV7-8 to TRBJ2-5; D is undetermined. Deletions cut 5 bases from V and 1 base from J, with 11 bases between. Germline-derived CDR1 and CDR2 are SGHVS and FQNEAQ. The CDR3 length is 14 residues. This CDR3 is CASSQTVIQETQYF. Written as DNA, the CDR3 is TGTGCCAGCAGCCAAACAGTAATCCAAGAGACCCAGTACTTC.

The V gene is TRBV27, the J gene TRBJ2-7, with D perhaps TRBD1 (6 bases). The CDR3 loop spans 11 amino acids. CDR1 MNHEY and CDR2 SMNVEV come from the germline V gene (reference sequence). Trimming took 11 bases from V and 6 from J, leaving 14 bases between them. The CDR3 spells CAWGRRPEQYF. In nucleotides, the CDR3 is TGTGCCTGGGGGCGCCGCCCCGAGCAGTACTTC.

J is TRBJ2-2 and V is TRBV4-1, with 8 bases aligning to TRBD2. The J segment lost 6 bases and the V segment lost 3 bases, leaving 15 bases of the junction unmatched. This CDR3 spans 18 amino acids. In germline, CDR1 is MGHRA, CDR2 YSYEKL. The CDR3 DNA follows: TGCGCCAGCAGCCATTCCCCGCTCGGGGGGGGGAAGGCCGGGGAGCTGTTTTTT. This gives the protein CASSHSPLGGGKAGELFF.

The chain employs TRBV9 and TRBJ1-3; no clear D. The CDR3 is 14 amino acids. CDR1 is SGDLS, CDR2 YYNGEE, per germline. V lost 3 bases, J lost 4 bases, and 11 bases lay in between. CDR3 coding DNA: TGTGCCAGCAGCGGTTTACCTTACGGAAACACCATATATTTT. Translated: CASSGLPYGNTIYF.